This T cell receptor (beta chain) emerged from a study of shared clonotypes between healthy human individuals. Trimming at V came to 4 bases and at J to 7 bases, leaving 7 bases not matched to a gene. The CDR3 runs to 13 residues. Germline loops: CDR1 SGHNT, CDR2 YYREEE (reference sequence). Repertoires were generated with immunoSEQ multiplex PCR, while TCRdb's copy carries only in-frame clones and drops some. Of roughly 680,000 clones listed, 72% are singletons. The material sequenced was memory CD4+ T cells sorted from blood. As for subset: CD45RA-negative fraction. This chain links TRBV5-4 with TRBJ2-7, with TRBD1 matching 8 bases. The TCR sequence derives from a woman under 40 in good health. The CDR3 DNA sequence: TGTGCCAGCAGCCCAGGACAGGGAAGGGAGCAGTACTTC. It encodes CASSPGQGREQYF.